A single sample gave rise to the 21 T cell receptor beta chains below, sequenced in a study of T cells after somatic rescue of genetic block. Clones were sequenced by immunoSEQ multiplex PCR, and TCRdb holds only the in-frame ones, with some missing. The sample lists 9,500 to 12,000 clones; approximately 81% were seen once. The sequenced material came from peripheral blood mononuclear cells (PBMCs). The receptors originated from a boy aged 5-17 years.

The rearrangement links TRBV9 to TRBJ2-5, with TRBD1 matching over 7 bases. V was pared by 4 bases and J by 4 bases, with 13 bases of the junction left unmatched. CDR1 is SGDLS, CDR2 YYNGEE, per germline. CDR3 length equals 16 residues. The CDR3 loop reads CASSPWTGARVETQYF. Here the CDR3 DNA reads TGTGCCAGCAGCCCCTGGACAGGAGCCAGGGTAGAGACCCAGTACTTC.

The rearrangement links TRBV4-3 to TRBJ2-1; 7 nucleotides agree with TRBD1. The CDR3 has 15 residues. After removal of 0 bases from V and 4 bases from J, the junction contained 3 bases not matched to a gene. Per the germline V gene, CDR1 is LGHNA and CDR2 is YSLEER. The CDR3 DNA sequence: TGCGCCAGCAGCCAAGATGGGACAGAGTACAATGAGCAGTTCTTC. Its translation: CASSQDGTEYNEQFF.

This clone showed up just a few times. The rearrangement links TRBV10-3 to TRBJ2-5; D is possibly TRBD1 (6 bases). This CDR3 has 13 amino acids. Germline CDR1 ENHRY, CDR2 SYGVKD. V was cut by 6 bases and J by 5 bases, with 13 bases left in between. The chain's CDR3 is CAISNTGLETQYF. CDR3 coding DNA: TGTGCCATCAGCAATACAGGGTTGGAGACCCAGTACTTC.

This chain joins TRBV2 and TRBJ2-7, with 9 bases lining up with TRBD1. This CDR3 comprises 15 residues. The V and J ends lost 7 bases and 0 bases, in that order; junction bases with no gene match: 7. Germline CDR1 reads SNHLY; CDR2 reads FYNNEI. CDR3 coding DNA: TGTGCCAGCACGGATGAACAGGGGGCCTCCTACGAGCAGTACTTC. Protein product: CASTDEQGASYEQYF. The entire variable domain, with the rest obtained from reference TRBV2 and TRBJ2-7, is as follows: EPEVTQTPSHQVTQMGQEVILRCVPISNHLYFYWYRQILGQKVEFLVSFYNNEISEKSEIFDDQFSVERPDGSNFTLKIRSTKLEDSAMYFCASTDEQGASYEQYFGPGTRLTVT.

J is TRBJ1-2 and V is TRBV5-5; TRBD1 is a possible D gene (5 bases). CDR3 length: 16 residues. The germline gives CDR1 SGHKS, CDR2 YYEKEE (reference sequence). The V gene lost 0 bases and the J gene lost 2 bases, with 14 bases spanning the gap. The CDR3, as DNA: TGTGCCAGCAGCTTGGCCCATCAGGGAGGGAACTATGGCTACACCTTC. The encoded protein is CASSLAHQGGNYGYTF.

The V gene is TRBV2, the J gene TRBJ2-7, with unresolved D. Trimming shortened V by 4 bases and J by 2 bases, and 0 bases separated the two germline ends. Germline V CDR1 and CDR2: SNHLY, FYNNEI. The CDR3 loop spans 10 amino acids. The CDR3 is CASSAYEQYF. In DNA form, the CDR3 reads TGTGCCAGCAGTGCCTACGAGCAGTACTTC.

The chain is built from TRBV4-1 and TRBJ1-4; D is undetermined. Trimming removed 1 base at V and 8 bases at J, with 14 bases between. CDR3 size: 15 residues. Germline V lookup: CDR1 MGHRA, CDR2 YSYEKL. The CDR3 is CASSQVRAKGEKLFF. The CDR3 DNA reads TGCGCCAGCAGCCAAGTTAGGGCGAAGGGAGAAAAACTGTTTTTT.

The chain uses TRBV5-1 and TRBJ1-1, with 9 bases that match TRBD1. V was pared by 4 bases and J by 0 bases, with 4 bases of the junction left unmatched. The CDR3 is 15 residues long. The germline gives CDR1 SGHRS, CDR2 YFSETQ. The CDR3 region has the DNA TGCGCCAGCAGCCCGGACAGGGGCCTGAACACTGAAGCTTTCTTT. This translates into CASSPDRGLNTEAFF.

The chain couples TRBV18 to TRBJ2-7, with a tentative D call TRBD1 (7 bases). Per the germline V gene, CDR1 is KGHSH and CDR2 is LQKENI. CDR3 length: 14 residues. V was pared by 6 bases and J by 7 bases, with 19 bases between. The CDR3 spells CASSPGGTGQEQYF. CDR3 DNA sequence: TGTGCCAGCTCCCCAGGGGGGACCGGGCAGGAGCAGTACTTC.

This sequence joins TRBV28 and TRBJ1-5, with unresolved D. Trimming took off 3 bases at V and 6 bases at J, with 15 bases between the two ends. Germline CDR1 reads MDHEN; CDR2 reads SYDVKM. CDR3 length: 15 residues. The CDR3 region has the DNA TGTGCCAGCAGTTTCCTTACGGCTCGAGGTCAGCCCCAGCATTTT. Protein: CASSFLTARGQPQHF.

V usage is TRBV6-5 and J usage is TRBJ1-2; D is perhaps TRBD1 (6 bases). CDR3 length: 13 amino acids. Trimming shortened V by 6 bases and J by 7 bases, and 15 bases separated the two germline ends. Germline lookup yields CDR1 MNHEY and CDR2 SVGAGI. The CDR3 reads CASRSTGGGGYTF. The CDR3, as DNA: TGTGCCAGCAGATCCACCGGGGGCGGTGGCTACACCTTC.

The sample holds a few counts of this clone. V is TRBV20-1 and J is TRBJ1-1; D ambiguous. The CDR3 covers 11 residues. The germline CDR1 and CDR2 sequences are DFQATT and SNEGSKA (reference sequence). V shed 4 bases and J shed 5 bases, with 8 bases lying between them. The chain's CDR3 is CSAKQVTEAFF. DNA for the CDR3: TGCAGTGCTAAGCAGGTGACTGAAGCTTTCTTT.

This clone was seen more than once but under ten times. The chain carries TRBV7-2 and TRBJ2-3, with D hard to call. The germline V and J ends were trimmed by 5 bases and 6 bases, with 12 bases remaining between them. This CDR3 has 13 amino acids. Germline V gene data show CDR1 as SGHTA and CDR2 as FQGNSA. The CDR3 coding sequence is TGTGCCAGCAGCGCCCGGGCTTGGGATACGCAGTATTTT. The encoded protein is CASSARAWDTQYF.

The chain recombines TRBV5-1 with TRBJ2-3; 8 positions agree with TRBD2. The germline CDR1 and CDR2 sequences are SGHRS and YFSETQ. V shed 0 bases and J 4 bases; nucleotides not matched to a gene: 4. The CDR3 has 15 amino acids. This CDR3 reads CASSLVLAGADTQYF. CDR3 nucleotides: TGCGCCAGCAGCTTGGTTCTAGCGGGCGCAGATACGCAGTATTTT.

This chain uses TRBV4-3 with TRBJ1-3, with 8 nucleotides matching TRBD1. J gave up 2 bases and V 4 bases, and 7 bases lay outside the gene matches. This CDR3 contains 16 residues. Germline loops: CDR1 LGHNA, CDR2 YSLEER. The chain's CDR3 is CASSRDWTGPGNTIYF. The CDR3 bases are TGCGCCAGCAGCCGAGACTGGACAGGGCCTGGAAACACCATATATTTT.

The CDR3 protein is CASRAASGNTIYF. The CDR3 coding sequence is TGTGCCAGCAGGGCAGCCTCTGGAAACACCATATATTTT. The V gene is TRBV27, the J gene TRBJ1-3; D not resolved. Trimming took 6 bases from V and 0 from J, leaving 6 bases between them. The CDR3 extends over 13 amino acids. Germline values: CDR1 MNHEY, CDR2 SMNVEV (reference sequence).

The chain recombines TRBV9 with TRBJ1-4; D unresolved. The germline V and J ends were trimmed by 0 bases and 1 base, with 7 bases remaining between them. Germline V gene data show CDR1 as SGDLS and CDR2 as YYNGEE. The CDR3 covers 15 residues. The chain's CDR3 is CASSVGWVTNEKLFF. As DNA, the CDR3 is TGTGCCAGCAGCGTAGGGTGGGTAACTAATGAAAAACTGTTTTTT.

This clone was picked up one time. The chain recombines TRBV2 with TRBJ1-6, with a weak D call TRBD1 (5 bases). The germline V and J ends were trimmed by 2 bases and 9 bases, with 14 bases remaining between them. From germline, CDR1 is SNHLY and CDR2 FYNNEI. This CDR3 has 15 amino acids. The CDR3 DNA sequence: TGTGCCAGCAGTGAAATTGGGTTTACAGGTTCACCCCTCCACTTT. It yields the protein CASSEIGFTGSPLHF.

The chain links TRBV28 to TRBJ2-7; 9 positions agree with TRBD2. The CDR3 contains 16 residues. Germline assignment: CDR1 MDHEN and CDR2 SYDVKM. With 7 bases clipped from V and 4 bases from J, the junction kept 14 bases outside the gene matches. The CDR3 DNA reads TGTGCCAGCACCACCACCGGGCTAGCGGGATTTTACGAGCAGTACTTC. The encoded protein is CASTTTGLAGFYEQYF. Complete variable domain (other parts from reference TRBV28 and TRBJ2-7): DVKVTQSSRYLVKRTGEKVFLECVQDMDHENMFWYRQDPGLGLRLIYFSYDVKMKEKGDIPEGYSVSREKKERFSLILESASTNQTSMYLCASTTTGLAGFYEQYFGPGTRLTVT.

On this clone itself: This sequence may be a read error, since a much larger clone differs from it by one base. This same CDR3 is encoded by further DNA sequences in the sample. V gene TRBV25-1 combines with J gene TRBJ1-5, with D hard to call. This CDR3 has 16 residues. CDR1 is MGHDK and CDR2 is SYGVNS in the germline V gene. The CDR3 is CASSKWGTESNQPQHF. In nucleotides, the CDR3 is TGTGCCAGCAGCAAGTGGGGTACCGAGAGCAATCAACCCCAGCATTTT.

The chain uses TRBV5-4 and TRBJ2-5, with 7 nucleotides matching TRBD1. This CDR3 comprises 14 residues. The J segment lost 1 base and the V segment lost 4 bases, leaving 4 bases of the junction unmatched. Germline CDR1 SGHNT, CDR2 YYREEE (reference sequence). The CDR3 is CASSRDSGQETQYF. Here the CDR3 DNA reads TGTGCCAGCAGCCGGGACAGCGGCCAAGAGACCCAGTACTTC.